A selection of T cell receptor beta chains follows, all from one sample in a study of siplizumab effects on memory and regulatory T cells. TCRdb keeps only in-frame clones here, not all; method: immunoSEQ multiplex PCR. The table has about 50,000 clones, more than 85% seen once. Material for sequencing was naive CD8+ T cells sorted from blood. These receptors were collected from a human donor in good health. Both conserved end residues are part of each CDR3. D genes are given only for firm matches. Clone size is shown for a subset of rows, as once, few, many or a class of expanded clone.

v_call: TRBV30; j_call: TRBJ2-2; d_call: .; clone_size: once; cdr3_aa: CALTVATGELFF; cdr3_nt: TGTGCTTTGACGGTAGCCACCGGGGAGCTGTTTTTT
v_call: TRBV6-5; j_call: TRBJ1-5; d_call: .; clone_size: few; cdr3_aa: CASSLGAIGQPQHF; cdr3_nt: TGTGCCAGCAGCCTCGGAGCCATCGGGCAGCCCCAGCATTTT
v_call: TRBV7-9; j_call: TRBJ1-2; d_call: TRBD1; clone_size: .; cdr3_aa: CASSLGQGGYTF; cdr3_nt: TGTGCCAGCAGCTTAGGACAGGGGGGCTACACCTTC
v_call: TRBV4-1; j_call: TRBJ1-2; d_call: TRBD1; clone_size: few; cdr3_aa: CASSHSGGANYGYTF; cdr3_nt: TGCGCCAGCAGCCACTCAGGGGGCGCCAACTATGGCTACACCTTC
v_call: TRBV6-1; j_call: TRBJ2-7; d_call: .; clone_size: .; cdr3_aa: CASSGTPYSYEQYF; cdr3_nt: TGTGCCAGCAGTGGGACACCTTACTCCTACGAGCAGTACTTC
v_call: TRBV27; j_call: TRBJ2-1; d_call: TRBD1; clone_size: once; cdr3_aa: CASSRQGAGEQFF; cdr3_nt: TGTGCCAGCAGTAGACAGGGGGCGGGTGAGCAGTTCTTC
v_call: TRBV19; j_call: TRBJ2-1; d_call: .; clone_size: .; cdr3_aa: CASSNGLNNEQFF; cdr3_nt: TGTGCCAGTAGTAACGGACTCAACAATGAGCAGTTCTTC
v_call: TRBV2; j_call: TRBJ1-5; d_call: TRBD1; clone_size: .; cdr3_aa: CASRWTGGKWPQHF; cdr3_nt: TGTGCCAGCAGATGGACAGGGGGGAAGTGGCCCCAGCATTTT
v_call: TRBV6-1; j_call: TRBJ2-7; d_call: .; clone_size: .; cdr3_aa: CASSDDLSYEQYF; cdr3_nt: TGTGCCAGCAGTGACGACCTTTCCTACGAGCAGTACTTC
v_call: TRBV5-4; j_call: TRBJ2-5; d_call: .; clone_size: .; cdr3_aa: CASSLSEETQYF; cdr3_nt: TGTGCCAGCAGCTTGTCGGAAGAGACCCAGTACTTC
v_call: TRBV6-6; j_call: TRBJ2-7; d_call: .; clone_size: .; cdr3_aa: CASSYLLGSSYEQYF; cdr3_nt: TGTGCCAGCAGTTACCTCCTCGGCAGCTCCTACGAGCAGTACTTC
v_call: TRBV7-6; j_call: TRBJ1-1; d_call: .; clone_size: .; cdr3_aa: CASSLAAALNTEAFF; cdr3_nt: TGTGCCAGCAGCTTAGCGGCAGCCCTGAACACTGAAGCTTTCTTT
v_call: TRBV7-8; j_call: TRBJ1-1; d_call: .; clone_size: few; cdr3_aa: CASTHDWASTEAFF; cdr3_nt: TGTGCCAGCACTCACGATTGGGCCAGCACTGAAGCTTTCTTT
v_call: TRBV11-3; j_call: TRBJ2-7; d_call: TRBD2; clone_size: once; cdr3_aa: CASSQTSGLSYEQYF; cdr3_nt: TGTGCCAGCAGCCAGACTAGCGGGCTTTCCTACGAGCAGTACTTC
v_call: TRBV7-6; j_call: TRBJ1-3; d_call: .; clone_size: once; cdr3_aa: CASSLAKNARGGRNTIYF; cdr3_nt: TGTGCCAGCAGCTTAGCCAAAAATGCGAGGGGCGGTAGAAACACCATATATTTT
v_call: TRBV29-1; j_call: TRBJ2-1; d_call: TRBD2; clone_size: .; cdr3_aa: CSVVRGEYNEQFF; cdr3_nt: TGCAGCGTTGTTCGGGGGGAGTACAATGAGCAGTTCTTC
v_call: TRBV25-1; j_call: TRBJ1-2; d_call: TRBD1; clone_size: .; cdr3_aa: CASSEPSGQGGYYGYTF; cdr3_nt: TGTGCCAGCAGTGAACCCTCCGGACAGGGCGGGTACTATGGCTACACCTTC
v_call: TRBV11-2; j_call: TRBJ2-1; d_call: TRBD1; clone_size: .; cdr3_aa: CASSLERGLYNEQFF; cdr3_nt: TGTGCCAGCAGCTTAGAAAGGGGGCTTTACAATGAGCAGTTCTTC
v_call: TRBV4-1; j_call: TRBJ2-1; d_call: TRBD2; clone_size: .; cdr3_aa: CASSQPGLAAEQFF; cdr3_nt: TGCGCCAGCAGCCAACCGGGACTAGCTGCTGAGCAGTTCTTC
v_call: TRBV4-1; j_call: TRBJ2-5; d_call: TRBD2; clone_size: .; cdr3_aa: CASSDTTSGTGYQETQYF; cdr3_nt: TGCGCCAGCAGCGACACGACTAGCGGGACGGGGTACCAAGAGACCCAGTACTTC
v_call: TRBV7-9; j_call: TRBJ1-1; d_call: .; clone_size: .; cdr3_aa: CASSSGRVVMNTEAFF; cdr3_nt: TGTGCCAGCAGCTCTGGAAGGGTAGTTATGAACACTGAAGCTTTCTTT
v_call: TRBV12-2; j_call: TRBJ2-1; d_call: .; clone_size: .; cdr3_aa: CASRLAGGSYNEQFF; cdr3_nt: TGTGCAAGTCGACTAGCGGGGGGGAGTTACAATGAGCAGTTCTTC
v_call: TRBV5-4; j_call: TRBJ2-1; d_call: .; clone_size: .; cdr3_aa: CASSLLRGIYNEQFF; cdr3_nt: TGTGCCAGCAGCTTGTTGCGGGGAATCTACAATGAGCAGTTCTTC
v_call: TRBV6-5; j_call: TRBJ2-3; d_call: TRBD1; clone_size: .; cdr3_aa: CASSLRQGWADTQYF; cdr3_nt: TGTGCCAGCAGCCTACGACAGGGGTGGGCAGATACGCAGTATTTT
v_call: TRBV6-5; j_call: TRBJ1-1; d_call: TRBD1; clone_size: .; cdr3_aa: CASSYLTGMNTEAFF; cdr3_nt: TGTGCCAGCAGTTACTTGACAGGGATGAACACTGAAGCTTTCTTT
v_call: TRBV27; j_call: TRBJ2-7; d_call: .; clone_size: .; cdr3_aa: CASSLLDHSYEQYF; cdr3_nt: TGTGCCAGCAGTTTGTTAGACCACTCCTACGAGCAGTACTTC
v_call: TRBV30; j_call: TRBJ1-1; d_call: .; clone_size: few; cdr3_aa: CAWSAWGDTEAFF; cdr3_nt: TGTGCCTGGAGTGCCTGGGGCGACACTGAAGCTTTCTTT
v_call: TRBV29-1; j_call: TRBJ1-2; d_call: .; clone_size: .; cdr3_aa: CSVAGGQGYTF; cdr3_nt: TGCAGCGTTGCCGGCGGTCAAGGCTACACCTTC
v_call: TRBV4-1; j_call: TRBJ1-5; d_call: TRBD1; clone_size: .; cdr3_aa: CASSRARGLNQPQHF; cdr3_nt: TGCGCCAGCAGCCGGGCCAGGGGGCTAAATCAGCCCCAGCATTTT
v_call: TRBV10-3; j_call: TRBJ1-2; d_call: .; clone_size: few; cdr3_aa: CAIMSDYGYTF; cdr3_nt: TGTGCCATCATGTCCGACTACGGCTACACCTTC
v_call: TRBV5-1; j_call: TRBJ2-1; d_call: TRBD1; clone_size: .; cdr3_aa: CASSLTGAYNEQFF; cdr3_nt: TGCGCCAGCAGCTTGACAGGGGCCTACAATGAGCAGTTCTTC
v_call: TRBV7-2; j_call: TRBJ1-5; d_call: .; clone_size: .; cdr3_aa: CASSTLGGTNQPQHF; cdr3_nt: TGTGCCAGCAGCACCCTGGGCGGAACTAATCAGCCCCAGCATTTT
v_call: TRBV7-9; j_call: TRBJ2-2; d_call: .; clone_size: few; cdr3_aa: CASSPQLGAGELFF; cdr3_nt: TGTGCCAGCAGCCCCCAGTTAGGGGCCGGGGAGCTGTTTTTT
v_call: TRBV30; j_call: TRBJ2-1; d_call: TRBD2; clone_size: .; cdr3_aa: CAWSWMGLSGYNEQFF; cdr3_nt: TGTGCCTGGAGTTGGATGGGACTAAGCGGCTACAATGAGCAGTTCTTC
v_call: TRBV27; j_call: TRBJ2-3; d_call: TRBD2; clone_size: .; cdr3_aa: CASRPQLAASTDTQYF; cdr3_nt: TGTGCCAGCAGACCCCAACTAGCGGCAAGCACAGATACGCAGTATTTT
v_call: TRBV7-7; j_call: TRBJ2-5; d_call: TRBD2; clone_size: .; cdr3_aa: CASSSGLANGETQYF; cdr3_nt: TGTGCCAGCAGTTCAGGACTAGCGAATGGAGAGACCCAGTACTTC
v_call: TRBV27; j_call: TRBJ2-3; d_call: TRBD2; clone_size: .; cdr3_aa: CASSMGTSGSDTQYF; cdr3_nt: TGTGCCAGCAGTATGGGGACTAGCGGGAGCGATACGCAGTATTTT
v_call: TRBV5-8; j_call: TRBJ1-1; d_call: .; clone_size: .; cdr3_aa: CASRTGTFNTEAFF; cdr3_nt: TGTGCCAGCAGGACCGGGACGTTTAACACTGAAGCTTTCTTT
v_call: TRBV25-1; j_call: TRBJ2-2; d_call: TRBD1; clone_size: few; cdr3_aa: CASNGDSYTGELFF; cdr3_nt: TGTGCCAGCAACGGGGACAGTTACACCGGGGAGCTGTTTTTT
v_call: TRBV6-6; j_call: TRBJ2-7; d_call: .; clone_size: once; cdr3_aa: CAISGRLPPGEQYF; cdr3_nt: TGTGCCATCTCAGGGAGACTACCTCCGGGGGAGCAGTACTTC
v_call: TRBV7-2; j_call: TRBJ2-7; d_call: .; clone_size: .; cdr3_aa: CASSFRGEIVRYEQYF; cdr3_nt: TGTGCCAGCAGCTTCCGTGGGGAGATAGTTCGCTACGAGCAGTACTTC
v_call: TRBV5-4; j_call: TRBJ2-3; d_call: .; clone_size: .; cdr3_aa: CASSFTGALADTQYF; cdr3_nt: TGTGCCAGCAGCTTTACGGGGGCTTTAGCAGATACGCAGTATTTT
v_call: TRBV27; j_call: TRBJ2-3; d_call: TRBD2; clone_size: .; cdr3_aa: CASSLEGLADSTDTQYF; cdr3_nt: TGTGCCAGCAGTTTAGAGGGACTAGCGGATAGCACAGATACGCAGTATTTT
v_call: TRBV7-9; j_call: TRBJ2-5; d_call: .; clone_size: .; cdr3_aa: CASRLGGPETQYF; cdr3_nt: TGTGCCAGCAGGTTAGGGGGGCCAGAGACCCAGTACTTC
v_call: TRBV6-5; j_call: TRBJ2-7; d_call: TRBD2; clone_size: once; cdr3_aa: CASSLTTSGRAIEQYF; cdr3_nt: TGTGCCAGCAGTTTGACTACTAGCGGGAGGGCCATCGAGCAGTACTTC
v_call: TRBV10-3; j_call: TRBJ1-1; d_call: .; clone_size: .; cdr3_aa: CAISESPGDTEAFF; cdr3_nt: TGTGCCATCAGTGAGTCTCCAGGGGACACTGAAGCTTTCTTT
v_call: TRBV7-9; j_call: TRBJ2-1; d_call: .; clone_size: .; cdr3_aa: CASSQPGWTYNEQFF; cdr3_nt: TGTGCCAGCAGCCAACCCGGGTGGACCTACAATGAGCAGTTCTTC
v_call: TRBV7-9; j_call: TRBJ2-1; d_call: TRBD2; clone_size: .; cdr3_aa: CASSWNTGGLKNEQFF; cdr3_nt: TGTGCCAGCAGCTGGAATACGGGGGGGCTTAAGAATGAGCAGTTCTTC
v_call: TRBV5-6; j_call: TRBJ2-1; d_call: .; clone_size: .; cdr3_aa: CASSLFSVPNEQFF; cdr3_nt: TGTGCCAGCAGCTTGTTTTCTGTCCCCAATGAGCAGTTCTTC
v_call: TRBV7-9; j_call: TRBJ2-1; d_call: .; clone_size: once; cdr3_aa: CASSLAPTGLDEQFF; cdr3_nt: TGTGCCAGCAGCTTAGCCCCTACAGGGTTAGATGAGCAGTTCTTC
v_call: TRBV27; j_call: TRBJ1-2; d_call: TRBD1; clone_size: .; cdr3_aa: CASNPGTGYSYGYTF; cdr3_nt: TGTGCCAGCAACCCCGGGACAGGGTATAGCTATGGCTACACCTTC
v_call: TRBV5-5; j_call: TRBJ2-5; d_call: .; clone_size: .; cdr3_aa: CASRLGGDETQYF; cdr3_nt: TGTGCCAGCAGGCTAGGAGGGGACGAGACCCAGTACTTC
v_call: TRBV9; j_call: TRBJ2-3; d_call: .; clone_size: .; cdr3_aa: CASSVGGSGTDTQYF; cdr3_nt: TGTGCCAGCAGCGTGGGGGGCAGCGGCACGGATACGCAGTATTTT
v_call: TRBV5-5; j_call: TRBJ2-7; d_call: .; clone_size: few; cdr3_aa: CASSSVPGDRVWEQYF; cdr3_nt: TGTGCCAGCAGCTCGGTTCCCGGGGACCGTGTCTGGGAGCAGTACTTC
v_call: TRBV19; j_call: TRBJ1-1; d_call: .; clone_size: .; cdr3_aa: CASSLGRQNTEAFF; cdr3_nt: TGTGCCAGTAGCCTGGGACGCCAGAACACTGAAGCTTTCTTT